This T cell receptor beta chain was sequenced in a study of beta chain features in type 1 diabetes (dated by TCRdb to between 2018 and 2020). Background for the entire study: Mean age, gender distribution, total cell number and subset yield were not different between patients and healthy donors. The study compared TCRB repertoires of sorted circulating CD4+ T cell subsets between recently diagnosed type 1 diabetes patients and matched healthy donors. Whereas all 28 donors provided naive and central memory subsets, regulatory and stem cell-like memory subsets were isolated from just 8 patients and roughly 8 healthy donors. Across all samples, around 100 million sorted cells were examined, and cell number per subset correlated strongly with RNA yield.

Concerning this clone: The clone's antigen remains unknown. No base-level quality is on record; no much larger clone is a single base apart.

From each donor, a single peripheral blood sample of about 100 mL on average was drawn into heparinised tubes. A BD FACSAria II and a panel including CD45RO, CCR7, CD25, CD127, CD95 and CD27 were used to sort naive, central memory, regulatory and stem cell-like memory CD4+ T cells. Every sorted population had a purity above 95%. PBMCs were isolated right away by Lymphoprep density gradient centrifugation and were stained directly, without culture. So that batch effects would be minimized, each experiment stained and sorted samples in pairs, pairing one healthy donor with one patient. The study at large found these results: In all four CD4+ subsets, TCRB CDR3 length was moderately but significantly shorter in type 1 diabetes patients. Shorter templates might have been favored by PCR, but patient and control samples were amplified and corrected together, so both groups would have been affected equally by any skew. Fewer insertions and more nucleotide deletions at VDJ recombination sites were observed in patients with type 1 diabetes, implying thymic rearrangement abnormalities. Because the HLA sub-analyses included only small numbers of individuals, any influence of HLA type on TCRB rearrangement was left unresolved. The naive, central memory and regulatory TCRB repertoires appeared to resemble one another more closely among patients than among healthy donors. Because cDNA was sequenced instead of genomic DNA, highly expressing activated cells could be over-represented, though the groups showed no difference in activation or CD3 levels.

The entire amount of isolated RNA was reverse transcribed using the High Capacity cDNA Reverse Transcription Kit, so the sequenced TCRB transcripts were expressed ones. Deep immunoSEQ sequencing was performed on naive, central memory and regulatory T cell samples, with an average of approximately 3.9 million total reads per sample. Sorted cells were lysed in RLT buffer, and RNA was extracted using DNase-treated RNeasy Micro or Mini kits according to cell number. Each cell subset was processed separately to prevent cross-contamination, with patient and healthy donor samples processed together. The immunoSEQ multiplex PCR was used to amplify TCRB sequences from cDNA, yielding 87-bp fragments that span the CDR3 region. The amplicons were sequenced using the Illumina HiSeq platform. The paper's processing steps were these. Synthetic template baselines were used to correct PCR bias computationally, reads within Hamming distance 2 were collapsed together, and singletons that could not be merged were discarded. Reads were aligned against IMGT to assign V, D and J genes, CDR3 length and insertions or deletions at six rearrangement sites. Clonotype counts were normalized to sorted cell number within each subset before computing true diversity and Gini coefficients with the tcR R package. The overlap coefficient, calculated on TCRB nucleotide sequences, was used to quantify repertoire sharing. Out-of-frame TCRB sequences from naive cells were analyzed to stand in for the pre-selection repertoire. The table was pulled from immuneACCESS by TCRdb, which kept in-frame rearrangements only. Such tables lose some clones; where checked, under half of the loss comes from unresolved V genes, and the rest has no known cause. That table furnishes V, J and clone size, whereas the DNA furnished D and trimming. This sample has hundreds of thousands of clones in its table, and 13% of those were observed once. The ten top clones hold 0.022% of the sample.

Ends trimmed: V by 4 bases, J by 8 bases; bases unmatched to a gene: 13. For CDR1 and CDR2, the germline V gene (reference sequence) lists GTSNPN and SVGIG. The CDR3 has 14 amino acids, counting the end cysteine and phenylalanine. Only CDR3 DNA is held: 42 bases, read in frame from base 1. The chain links TRBV30 with TRBJ1-2, and 7 junctional nucleotides match TRBD1. The receptor was isolated from a young man with type 1 diabetes. The sample comprised naive CD4+ T cells from blood. In the paper's terms, the cell subset or site label means: true naive CD4+ T cells. CDR3 protein: CAWTLLDREYGYTF. The nucleotide sequence is TGTGCCTGGACCCTACTCGACAGGGAGTACGGCTACACCTTC.